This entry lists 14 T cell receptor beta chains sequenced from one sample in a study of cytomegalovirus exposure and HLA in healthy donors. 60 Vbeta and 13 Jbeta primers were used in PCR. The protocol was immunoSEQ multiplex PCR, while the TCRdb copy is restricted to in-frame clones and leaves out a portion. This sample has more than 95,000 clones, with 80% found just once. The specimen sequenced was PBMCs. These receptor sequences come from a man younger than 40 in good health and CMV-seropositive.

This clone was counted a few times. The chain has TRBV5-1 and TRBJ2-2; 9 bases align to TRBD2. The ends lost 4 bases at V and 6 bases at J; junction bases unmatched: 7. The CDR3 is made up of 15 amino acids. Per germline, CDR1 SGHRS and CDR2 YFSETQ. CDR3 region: CASSPWTSAPGELFF. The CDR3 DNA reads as TGCGCCAGCAGCCCCTGGACTAGCGCACCCGGGGAGCTGTTTTTT. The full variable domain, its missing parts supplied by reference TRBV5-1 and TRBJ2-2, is KAGVTQTPRYLIKTRGQQVTLSCSPISGHRSVSWYQQTPGQGLQFLFEYFSETQRNKGNFPGRFSGRQFSNSRSEMNVSTLELGDSALYLCASSPWTSAPGELFFGEGSRLTVL.

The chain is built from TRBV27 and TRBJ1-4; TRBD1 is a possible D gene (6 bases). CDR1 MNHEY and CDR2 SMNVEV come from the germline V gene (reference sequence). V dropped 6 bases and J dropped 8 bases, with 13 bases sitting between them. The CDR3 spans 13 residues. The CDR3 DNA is TGTGCCAGCAGCCCCGGGACAAGAGAAAAACTGTTTTTT. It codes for CASSPGTREKLFF. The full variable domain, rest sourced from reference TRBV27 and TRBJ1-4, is EAQVTQNPRYLITVTGKKLTVTCSQNMNHEYMSWYRQDPGLGLRQIYYSMNVEVTDKGDVPEGYKVSRKEKRNFPLILESPSPNQTSLYFCASSPGTREKLFFGSGTQLSVL.

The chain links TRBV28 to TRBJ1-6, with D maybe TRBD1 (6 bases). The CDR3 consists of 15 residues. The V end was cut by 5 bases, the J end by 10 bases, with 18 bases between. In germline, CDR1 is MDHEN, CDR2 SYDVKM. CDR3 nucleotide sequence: TGTGCCAGCAGTACTCAGATACAGGGTTACTCACCCCTCCACTTT. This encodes CASSTQIQGYSPLHF.

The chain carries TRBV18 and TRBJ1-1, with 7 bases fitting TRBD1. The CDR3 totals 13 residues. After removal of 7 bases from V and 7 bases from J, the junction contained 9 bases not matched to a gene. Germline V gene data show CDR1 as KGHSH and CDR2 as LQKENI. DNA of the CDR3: TGTGCCAGCTTCCGGGGGACAGAAAGTGAAGCTTTCTTT. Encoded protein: CASFRGTESEAFF.

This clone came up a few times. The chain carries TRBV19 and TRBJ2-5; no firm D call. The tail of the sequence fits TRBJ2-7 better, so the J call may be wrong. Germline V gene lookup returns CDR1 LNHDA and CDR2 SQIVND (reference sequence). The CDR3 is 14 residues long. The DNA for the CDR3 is TGTGCCAGTGGATCGAGGTTGTGGTCCTACGAGCAGTACTTC. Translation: CASGSRLWSYEQYF.

DNA of the CDR3: TGTGCCAGCAGCCTCCGGACTAGCGGAGTCACAGATACGCAGTATTTT. It translates to CASSLRTSGVTDTQYF. The V call is TRBV7-6, the J call TRBJ2-3; 10 bases fit TRBD2. The CDR3 length is 16 residues. Germline V gene lookup returns CDR1 SGHVS and CDR2 FNYEAQ. V trimming: 5 bases; J trimming: 2 bases; junction bases outside the gene matches: 7.

DNA of the CDR3: TGTGCCAGCAGTCCTTTCCGGGGGGATACGCAGTATTTT. Protein: CASSPFRGDTQYF. This chain links TRBV2 with TRBJ2-3, with D perhaps matching TRBD2 (6 bases). Trimming stripped 5 bases from V and 6 bases from J, with 12 bases between. Germline V CDR1 and CDR2: SNHLY, FYNNEI. The CDR3 totals 13 residues.

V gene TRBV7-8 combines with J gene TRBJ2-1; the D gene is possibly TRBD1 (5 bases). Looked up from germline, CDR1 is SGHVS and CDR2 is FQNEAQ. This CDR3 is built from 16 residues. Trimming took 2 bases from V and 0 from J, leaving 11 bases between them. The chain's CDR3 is CASSLQGIGSYNEQFF. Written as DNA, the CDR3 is TGTGCCAGCAGCTTACAGGGAATAGGCTCCTACAATGAGCAGTTCTTC.

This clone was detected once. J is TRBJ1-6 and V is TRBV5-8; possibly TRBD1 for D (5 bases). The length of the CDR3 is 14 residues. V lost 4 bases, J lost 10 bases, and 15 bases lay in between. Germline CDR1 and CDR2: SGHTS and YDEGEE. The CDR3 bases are TGTGCCAGCAGCCCGTTGGGGGGGGAGTCACCCCTCCACTTT. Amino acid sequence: CASSPLGGESPLHF. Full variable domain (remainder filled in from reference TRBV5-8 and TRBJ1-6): EAGVTQSPTHLIKTRGQQATLRCSPISGHTSVYWYQQALGLGLQFLLWYDEGEERNRGNFPPRFSGRQFPNYSSELNVNALELEDSALYLCASSPLGGESPLHFGNGTRLTVT.

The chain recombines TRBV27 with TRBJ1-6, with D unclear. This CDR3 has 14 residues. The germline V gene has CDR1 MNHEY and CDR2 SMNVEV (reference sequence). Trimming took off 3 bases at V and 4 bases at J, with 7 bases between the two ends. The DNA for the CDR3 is TGTGCCAGCAGTTTTTCTATTTATAATTCACCCCTCCACTTT. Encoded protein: CASSFSIYNSPLHF.

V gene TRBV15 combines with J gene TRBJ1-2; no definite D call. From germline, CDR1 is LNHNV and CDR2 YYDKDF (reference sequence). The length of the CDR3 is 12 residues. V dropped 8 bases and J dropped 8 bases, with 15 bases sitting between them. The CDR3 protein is CATSRAGDGYTF. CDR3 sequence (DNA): TGTGCCACCTCCCGGGCGGGTGACGGCTACACCTTC.

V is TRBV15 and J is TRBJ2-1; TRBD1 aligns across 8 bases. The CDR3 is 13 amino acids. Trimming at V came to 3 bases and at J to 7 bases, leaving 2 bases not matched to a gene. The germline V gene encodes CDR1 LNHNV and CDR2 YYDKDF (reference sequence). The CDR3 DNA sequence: TGTGCCACCAGCAGGGACAGGGTTAATGAGCAGTTCTTC. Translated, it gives CATSRDRVNEQFF.

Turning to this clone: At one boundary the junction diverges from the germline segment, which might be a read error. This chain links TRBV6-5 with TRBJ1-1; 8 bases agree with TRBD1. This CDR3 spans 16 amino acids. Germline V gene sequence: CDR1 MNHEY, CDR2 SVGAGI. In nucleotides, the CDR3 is TGTGCCAGCAGTTTCGGACAGGGACGGAGGAGGACTGGAGCTTTCTTT. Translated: CASSFGQGRRRTGAFF.

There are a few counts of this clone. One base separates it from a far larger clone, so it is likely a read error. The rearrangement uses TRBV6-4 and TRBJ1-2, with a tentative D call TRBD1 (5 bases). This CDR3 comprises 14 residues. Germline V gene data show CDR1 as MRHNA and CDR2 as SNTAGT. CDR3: CARSEVEGSGGYTF. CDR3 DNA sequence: TGTGCCAGGAGTGAAGTGGAGGGGTCTGGTGGCTACACCTTC.